Following are 30 T cell receptor beta chains from one sample sequenced in a study of identical twins. TCRdb fed the 5' RACE reads into MiXCR, producing one record per CDR3 protein. The top ten clones hold 13% to 15% of a sample with approximately 230,000 distinct CDR3 sequences, about 6.7% of them seen once. These data were also reused for a study on T cells expressing NK-cell markers.

The material sequenced was CD8+ T cells sorted from blood. All receptors come from a woman in her late teens or twenties in good health.

This clonotype was counted at least ten times. The rearrangement links TRBV11-2 to TRBJ2-2; TRBD2 agrees at 10 bases. Per germline, CDR1 SGHAT and CDR2 FQNNGV. The J segment lost 2 bases and the V segment lost 5 bases, leaving 8 bases of the junction unmatched. The CDR3 loop spans 17 amino acids. DNA of the CDR3: TGTGCCAGCAGCCACCGGACTAGCGGTTATAACACCGGGGAGCTGTTTTTT. It is translated as CASSHRTSGYNTGELFF.

The chain joins TRBV20-1 to TRBJ1-2; D remains unclear. Germline assignment: CDR1 DFQATT and CDR2 SNEGSKA (reference sequence). V dropped 3 bases and J dropped 0 bases, with 8 bases sitting between them. CDR3 length: 13 amino acids. The CDR3 DNA reads TGCAGTGCTAGGAGAGAAACTAACTATGGCTACACCTTC. It yields the protein CSARRETNYGYTF.

This clonotype has a count of ten or more. The chain couples TRBV2 to TRBJ2-1, with 8 bases lining up with TRBD1. Trimming took 8 bases from V and 5 from J; bases not matched to a gene: 8. This CDR3 has 14 amino acids. Germline V gives CDR1 SNHLY, CDR2 FYNNEI. The CDR3 nucleotides are TGTGCCAGCGGACAGGGAGAGCGGCACAATGAGCAGTTCTTC. Encoded protein: CASGQGERHNEQFF.

The chain links TRBV6-1 to TRBJ2-3, with 16 bases lining up with TRBD2. CDR3 size: 19 residues. The germline V gene encodes CDR1 MNHNS and CDR2 SASEGT. The V segment lost 6 bases and the J segment 2 bases; nucleotides outside the gene matches: 11. CDR3 amino acids: CASRIAGTSGGDLTDTQYF. CDR3 bases: TGTGCCAGCAGAATCGCCGGGACTAGCGGGGGGGACCTCACAGATACGCAGTATTTT.

At least ten counts were recorded for this clonotype. This chain uses TRBV20-1 with TRBJ2-1; 7 bases align to TRBD1. CDR1 is DFQATT and CDR2 is SNEGSKA in the germline V gene (reference sequence). The CDR3 covers 14 residues. With 6 bases clipped from V and 7 bases from J, the junction kept 12 bases outside the gene matches. CDR3 protein: CSAKPTGPGNEQFF. The CDR3 coding sequence is TGCAGTGCCAAACCGACAGGGCCGGGGAATGAGCAGTTCTTC.

This clonotype was recorded many times. The chain joins TRBV5-1 to TRBJ2-7; 9 bases line up with TRBD1. The J segment lost 3 bases and the V segment lost 4 bases, leaving 8 bases of the junction unmatched. The germline CDR1 and CDR2 sequences are SGHRS and YFSETQ. The CDR3 is 15 residues long. The CDR3 DNA sequence: TGCGCCAGCAGCCCATCCGGGACAGGGCTCTACGAGCAGTACTTC. Translated, it gives CASSPSGTGLYEQYF.

This sequence joins TRBV5-6 and TRBJ2-1, with D possibly being TRBD2 (6 bases). CDR1 and CDR2 from the germline V gene are SGHDT and YYEEEE. This CDR3 is 13 amino acids long. Deletions cut 7 bases from V and 6 bases from J, with 14 bases between. The CDR3 nucleotides read TGTGCCAGCGGCCGCGGGACGATCAATGAGCAGTTCTTC. It codes for CASGRGTINEQFF.

This clonotype was counted a few times. The V and J genes are TRBV9 and TRBJ2-1; D is ambiguous. The germline CDR1 and CDR2 sequences are SGDLS and YYNGEE. V gave up 0 bases and J gave up 3 bases, with 4 bases separating them. CDR3 length equals 13 residues. The chain's CDR3 is CASSVAIYNEQFF. Here the CDR3 DNA reads TGTGCCAGCAGCGTAGCTATCTACAATGAGCAGTTCTTC.

The chain combines TRBV4-1 with TRBJ2-2; D is possibly TRBD2 (5 bases). Deletions cut 4 bases from V and 4 bases from J, with 13 bases between. From germline, CDR1 is MGHRA and CDR2 YSYEKL. The CDR3 extends over 15 amino acids. This CDR3 reads CASSRGALATGELFF. The CDR3 DNA follows: TGCGCCAGCAGCCGAGGAGCGCTAGCCACCGGGGAGCTGTTTTTT.

This clonotype was counted only a few times. The V call is TRBV24-1, the J call TRBJ2-7; possible D gene TRBD1, 8 bases. The length of the CDR3 is 14 residues. The V end lost 8 bases, the J end lost 6 bases, and 19 bases lay between the germline ends. Germline values: CDR1 KGHDR, CDR2 SFDVKD. CDR3 in DNA: TGTGCCACCATCTCCGGGACAGGCGGGAGCGAGCAGTACTTC. This codes for CATISGTGGSEQYF.

This clonotype was observed at least ten times. The chain employs TRBV18 and TRBJ1-1; D might be TRBD1 (6 bases). With 3 bases removed from V and 6 bases from J, the gap between germline ends came to 11 bases. The germline CDR1 and CDR2 sequences are KGHSH and LQKENI. This CDR3 comprises 13 residues. This CDR3 is CASSPRGEPEAFF. The CDR3 DNA follows: TGTGCCAGCTCACCCAGGGGTGAGCCTGAAGCTTTCTTT.

This clonotype was picked up a small number of times. This may stem from a read error, because a much larger clone lies one nucleotide away. The chain combines TRBV28 with TRBJ2-1, with 7 bases lining up with TRBD2. The V segment lost 5 bases and the J segment 6 bases; nucleotides outside the gene matches: 1. CDR3 size: 12 residues. CDR1 MDHEN and CDR2 SYDVKM come from the germline V gene. The CDR3 reads CASSSGINEQFF. The CDR3 nucleotides are TGTGCCAGCAGTAGCGGGATCAATGAGCAGTTCTTC.

The chain joins TRBV27 to TRBJ2-2, with TRBD1 matching over 7 bases. Unmatched junction bases numbered 4, after V lost 7 bases and J lost 5 bases. Germline V gene lookup returns CDR1 MNHEY and CDR2 SMNVEV (reference sequence). The CDR3 is 13 amino acids. The DNA of the CDR3 is TGTGCCAGCAACCTACAGGGGACCGGGGAGCTGTTTTTT. Its translation is CASNLQGTGELFF.

This clonotype was recorded at least ten times. The rearrangement joins TRBV7-9 to TRBJ2-2; 7 bases agree with TRBD1. The germline V gene encodes CDR1 SEHNR and CDR2 FQNEAQ (reference sequence). The J segment lost 4 bases and the V segment lost 5 bases, leaving 10 bases of the junction unmatched. This CDR3 is built from 16 residues. CDR3 bases: TGTGCCAGCAGCCTAAACAGGGGCAGGGGCACCGGGGAGCTGTTTTTT. Translating it yields CASSLNRGRGTGELFF.

This clonotype has more than one count but fewer than ten. J is TRBJ2-3 and V is TRBV7-3; unclear D gene. Germline V gene sequence: CDR1 SGHTA, CDR2 FQGTGA. V lost 5 bases and J 0 bases, leaving 15 bases between the germline ends. This CDR3 region has 16 residues. For the CDR3, the DNA is TGTGCCAGCAGCGACGAACGTGCTGACAGCACAGATACGCAGTATTTT. Protein sequence: CASSDERADSTDTQYF.

There are many counts of this clonotype. This sequence joins TRBV12-3 or TRBV12-4 and TRBJ1-1; tentatively, D is TRBD1 (5 bases). The CDR3 loop spans 15 amino acids. The germline V and J ends were trimmed by 1 base and 5 bases, with 14 bases remaining between them. The CDR3 reads CASSLGTTRNTEAFF. The CDR3 coding sequence is TGTGCCAGCAGTTTAGGGACAACTCGAAATACTGAAGCTTTCTTT.

This clonotype was seen more than once but under ten times. The CDR3 spells CASGSLSSGELNEQFF. The CDR3 nucleotides are TGTGCTAGTGGTTCCCTATCTTCGGGGGAACTAAATGAGCAGTTCTTC. The chain uses TRBV12-5 and TRBJ2-1, with D tentatively TRBD2 (6 bases). The CDR3 loop spans 16 amino acids. Germline CDR1 is LGHNT and CDR2 is FRNRAP. V lost 4 bases, J lost 7 bases, and 20 bases lay in between. The full variable domain, its missing parts supplied by reference TRBV12-5 and TRBJ2-1, is DARVTQTPRHKVTEMGQEVTMRCQPILGHNTVFWYRQTMMQGLELLAYFRNRAPLDDSGMPKDRFSAEMPDATLATLKIQPSEPRDSAVYFCASGSLSSGELNEQFFGPGTRLTVL.

This clonotype was counted many times. The junction departs from the called germline gene at one end, perhaps through a read error. The chain has TRBV14 and TRBJ2-1; 11 nucleotides match TRBD1. The CDR3 extends over 12 amino acids. Germline CDR1 reads SGHDN; CDR2 reads FVKESK. For the CDR3, the DNA is TGTGCCAGCAGCCCAGGGACAGGGGGACCGGTCTTC. Translating gives CASSPGTGGPVF.

This clonotype was counted only a few times. CDR3 bases: TGTGCCAGCAGTTTAGGAACTAGGGGGCTCGCGGATGAGCAGTTCTTC. Protein: CASSLGTRGLADEQFF. The chain carries TRBV12-3 or TRBV12-4 and TRBJ2-1; 7 nucleotides line up with TRBD1. The CDR3 totals 16 residues. Trimming took 1 base from V and 8 from J; bases not matched to a gene: 11.

This chain joins TRBV4-3 and TRBJ2-5, with 8 bases fitting TRBD1. CDR1 and CDR2 from the germline V gene are LGHNA and YSLEER. The CDR3 is 16 residues long. V gave up 1 base and J gave up 1 base; unmatched junction bases: 5. CDR3: CASSQVVGTGQETQYF. The CDR3 DNA follows: TGCGCCAGCAGCCAAGTTGTAGGGACAGGCCAAGAGACCCAGTACTTC.

This clonotype was found a few times. The rearrangement links TRBV7-9 to TRBJ2-1; 10 nucleotides match TRBD1. With 5 bases clipped from V and 8 bases from J, the junction kept 12 bases outside the gene matches. The CDR3 is 16 amino acids. In germline, CDR1 is SEHNR, CDR2 FQNEAQ (reference sequence). The CDR3 loop reads CASSGRDRGFLDEQFF. The CDR3 nucleotides read TGTGCCAGCAGCGGCCGGGACAGGGGTTTTTTGGATGAGCAGTTCTTC.

This clonotype was detected only a few times. CDR3 DNA sequence: TGTGCCAGCAGGGAAGGACGTTTCAGCTCCTACGAGCAGTACTTC. Protein product: CASREGRFSSYEQYF. This sequence joins TRBV27 and TRBJ2-7; no firm D call. The V gene lost 6 bases and the J gene lost 0 bases, with 15 bases spanning the gap. The CDR3 covers 15 residues. Germline CDR1 is MNHEY and CDR2 is SMNVEV (reference sequence).

This clonotype was recorded at least ten times. The chain carries TRBV28 and TRBJ2-4; possibly TRBD2 for D (6 bases). The V and J ends lost 6 bases and 0 bases respectively, with 12 bases between them. The CDR3 runs to 15 residues. CDR1 is MDHEN and CDR2 is SYDVKM in the germline V gene. In DNA, the CDR3 is TGTGCCAGCAGGATTAGCGGATTAGCCAAAAACATTCAGTACTTC. Protein sequence: CASRISGLAKNIQYF.

This clonotype showed up just a few times. The chain uses TRBV11-2 and TRBJ2-7, with D tentatively TRBD1 (5 bases). V lost 0 bases to trimming and J lost 4 bases, with 13 bases between them. Germline V gene lookup returns CDR1 SGHAT and CDR2 FQNNGV. The CDR3 has 15 amino acids. CDR3 nucleotides: TGTGCCAGCAGCTTAGAAAGGGGCGCGCTGTACGAGCAGTACTTC. This codes for CASSLERGALYEQYF.

The CDR3 is CASSPGTGFEANYGYTF. CDR3 DNA sequence: TGTGCCAGCAGCCCCGGGACAGGGTTTGAAGCTAACTATGGCTACACCTTC. This chain uses TRBV9 with TRBJ1-2; 9 bases align to TRBD1. Germline-derived CDR1 and CDR2 are SGDLS and YYNGEE. J was trimmed by 0 bases and V by 4 bases; bases with no gene match: 10. The CDR3 has 17 amino acids.

This clonotype showed up many times. The chain recombines TRBV12-3 or TRBV12-4 with TRBJ2-1; possibly TRBD1 or TRBD2 for D (5 bases each). The CDR3 has 15 amino acids. The V end lost 6 bases, the J end lost 2 bases, and 14 bases lay between the germline ends. This chain's CDR3 is CASSFPGTPYNEQFF. The DNA of the CDR3 is TGTGCCAGCAGCTTCCCAGGGACGCCCTACAATGAGCAGTTCTTC.

This clonotype appeared many times. The rearrangement joins TRBV25-1 to TRBJ2-3; tentatively, D is TRBD1 or TRBD2 (5 bases each). V lost 0 bases and J 2 bases, leaving 9 bases between the germline ends. Per the germline V gene, CDR1 is MGHDK and CDR2 is SYGVNS. The length of the CDR3 is 15 residues. In DNA, the CDR3 is TGTGCCAGCAGTGAATATGAGGGACCCACAGATACGCAGTATTTT. It is translated as CASSEYEGPTDTQYF.

Ten or more counts support this clonotype. The chain has TRBV10-3 and TRBJ2-1; D is perhaps TRBD2 (6 bases). This CDR3 is built from 16 residues. Trimming took off 6 bases at V and 4 bases at J, with 19 bases between the two ends. Per the germline V gene, CDR1 is ENHRY and CDR2 is SYGVKD. CDR3 in DNA: TGTGCCATCAGGCCCACCCCGGGAGAATCTTACAATGAGCAGTTCTTC. Its translation: CAIRPTPGESYNEQFF.

The chain links TRBV27 to TRBJ1-1; D ambiguous. Per germline, CDR1 MNHEY and CDR2 SMNVEV (reference sequence). The CDR3 totals 15 residues. V lost 8 bases and J 1 base, leaving 17 bases between the germline ends. CDR3 protein: CASAPQRYTNTEAFF. CDR3 nucleotides: TGTGCCAGCGCTCCTCAGAGATACACGAACACTGAAGCTTTCTTT.

This clonotype was seen ten or more times. V usage is TRBV5-1 and J usage is TRBJ1-5; 7 bases line up with TRBD1. V was clipped by 4 bases and J by 0 bases; unmatched bases: 4. The CDR3 totals 15 residues. In germline, CDR1 is SGHRS, CDR2 YFSETQ. The CDR3 bases are TGCGCCAGCAGCACCGGGGACAGTAGCAATCAGCCCCAGCATTTT. The encoded protein is CASSTGDSSNQPQHF.